Following are 10 T cell receptor beta chains from one sample sequenced in a study of cytomegalovirus exposure and HLA in healthy donors. It was with 60 Vbeta and 13 Jbeta primers that the PCR ran. Assay: immunoSEQ multiplex PCR; the TCRdb copy retains only in-frame clones and omits some. The sample includes 130,000 to 150,000 clones, approximately 80% seen only once; the top ten take around 2.4%. The sample comprised PBMCs. The source of these receptors is a woman aged 18-35 years in good health and CMV-seropositive.

The chain links TRBV12-5 to TRBJ2-2; maybe TRBD1 (5 bases). Looked up from germline, CDR1 is LGHNT and CDR2 is FRNRAP. Trimming took 3 bases from V and 5 from J, leaving 10 bases between them. The CDR3 runs 14 residues. The CDR3 reads CASGFWQGTGELFF. The DNA for the CDR3 is TGTGCTAGTGGTTTTTGGCAGGGTACCGGGGAGCTGTTTTTT.

The gene calls are TRBV7-6 and TRBJ1-1; D gene uncertain. The CDR3 runs to 15 residues. The V and J ends lost 3 bases and 0 bases respectively, with 11 bases between them. Looked up from germline, CDR1 is SGHVS and CDR2 is FNYEAQ. The CDR3 region is CASSFEAALNTEAFF. For the CDR3, the DNA is TGTGCCAGCAGCTTCGAGGCGGCTCTGAACACTGAAGCTTTCTTT.

V usage is TRBV19 and J usage is TRBJ1-1; D is unresolved. Germline assignment: CDR1 LNHDA and CDR2 SQIVND (reference sequence). V was clipped by 3 bases and J by 8 bases, with 16 bases between them. This CDR3 has 14 residues. As DNA, the CDR3 is TGTGCCAGTAGTATTTCGTACCTTTCGGGAGAAGCTTTCTTT. It translates to CASSISYLSGEAFF.

The chain recombines TRBV5-8 with TRBJ1-5; tentatively, D is TRBD1 (6 bases). Trimming removed 0 bases at V and 4 bases at J, with 14 bases between. The CDR3 is 16 amino acids. CDR1 and CDR2 from the germline V gene are SGHTS and YDEGEE. The CDR3 reads CASSLGRTVLNQPQHF. The CDR3 DNA reads TGTGCCAGCAGCTTGGGGCGGACAGTCCTTAATCAGCCCCAGCATTTT.

The chain combines TRBV5-1 with TRBJ1-1, with D hard to call. The CDR3 contains 14 residues. Germline V gene data show CDR1 as SGHRS and CDR2 as YFSETQ. V was shortened by 0 bases and J by 2 bases, with 8 bases between the two germline ends. CDR3 sequence reads: CASSLEAGNTEAFF. The CDR3 DNA reads TGCGCCAGCAGCTTGGAGGCAGGTAACACTGAAGCTTTCTTT.

This clone was seen a handful of times. The V gene is TRBV7-2, the J gene TRBJ1-1; D is uncertain. From germline, CDR1 is SGHTA and CDR2 FQGNSA. The germline V and J ends were trimmed by 6 bases and 0 bases, with 5 bases remaining between them. The CDR3 has 12 residues. This chain's CDR3 is CASRTLNTEAFF. The DNA of the CDR3 is TGTGCCAGCAGGACACTGAACACTGAAGCTTTCTTT.

The chain couples TRBV15 to TRBJ2-2, with 7 bases aligning to TRBD1. Unmatched junction bases numbered 4, after V lost 5 bases and J lost 1 base. Germline loops: CDR1 LNHNV, CDR2 YYDKDF (reference sequence). The CDR3 covers 15 residues. The CDR3 DNA sequence: TGTGCCACCAGCCCACGACAGGGGAACACCGGGGAGCTGTTTTTT. Residues: CATSPRQGNTGELFF.

The rearrangement joins TRBV19 to TRBJ1-5, with a tentative D call TRBD1 (5 bases). Germline CDR1 reads LNHDA; CDR2 reads SQIVND (reference sequence). V lost 4 bases and J lost 0, with 10 bases in between. The CDR3 length is 15 residues. This chain's CDR3 is CASSNRQYSNQPQHF. CDR3 sequence (DNA): TGTGCCAGTAGTAACCGACAGTATAGCAATCAGCCCCAGCATTTT.

V usage is TRBV6-6 and J usage is TRBJ2-7, with a tentative D call TRBD2 (7 bases). The CDR3 has 16 amino acids. CDR1 and CDR2 (germline): MNHNY, SVGAGI (reference sequence). Trimming removed 2 bases at V and 4 bases at J, with 18 bases between. The DNA of the CDR3 is TGTGCCAGCAGTTACGATGGAGGGGGGGCTCAGTACGAGCAGTACTTC. Translated, it gives CASSYDGGGAQYEQYF.

The CDR3 sequence is CASSDGGGAFGTEAFF. The CDR3, as DNA: TGTGCCAGCAGTGACGGGGGGGGCGCCTTTGGCACTGAAGCTTTCTTT. This chain joins TRBV2 and TRBJ1-1; TRBD1 might be the D (6 bases). Germline V gene sequence: CDR1 SNHLY, CDR2 FYNNEI. CDR3 size: 16 residues. The ends were cut back, 3 bases at V and 4 bases at J, with 18 bases in the middle. The variable domain in full, with the rest retrieved from reference TRBV2 and TRBJ1-1, is EPEVTQTPSHQVTQMGQEVILRCVPISNHLYFYWYRQILGQKVEFLVSFYNNEISEKSEIFDDQFSVERPDGSNFTLKIRSTKLEDSAMYFCASSDGGGAFGTEAFFGQGTRLTVV.